This record concerns one T cell receptor beta chain sequence. TCRdb keeps only in-frame clones here, not all; method: immunoSEQ multiplex PCR. The sample records about 520,000 clones, approximately 95% being singletons. This sample is drawn from a study of shared clonotypes between healthy human individuals. The TCR comes from a woman aged 30 to 39 in good health. The sequenced sample consisted of naive CD4+ T cells sorted from blood. Specified subset: CD45RA+ positively selected.

The CDR3 protein is CASSSWTENYEQYF. The CDR3 nucleotides are TGTGCCAGCAGTTCATGGACAGAAAACTACGAGCAGTACTTC. The V gene is TRBV27, the J gene TRBJ2-7, with a tentative D call TRBD1 (6 bases). Germline lookup yields CDR1 MNHEY and CDR2 SMNVEV (reference sequence). The CDR3 contains 14 residues. Trimming shortened V by 4 bases and J by 3 bases, and 13 bases separated the two germline ends.